These 21 T cell receptor beta chains originate from one sample sequenced in a study of healthy donors' naive CD4 and CD8 T cells. Each TCR library used 500 ng of total RNA and a linear amplification protocol. TCRdb re-called the reads with MiXCR, one entry per CDR3 protein. The data show around 180,000 distinct CDR3 sequences, about four fifths seen once. Sequences were obtained from naive CD4+ and CD8+ T cells sorted from blood, pooled from several donors. The source of these receptors is a pool of human donors in good health; the sample pools cells from several healthy donors.

This chain links TRBV29-1 with TRBJ1-1; D not certain. V shed 7 bases and J shed 2 bases, with 11 bases lying between them. Germline V gene data show CDR1 as SQVTM and CDR2 as ANQGSEA. The CDR3 loop spans 12 amino acids. In DNA, the CDR3 is TGCAGCGCCTGGAAGGGTAACACTGAAGCTTTCTTT. Its translation is CSAWKGNTEAFF.

This rearrangement joins TRBV29-1 to TRBJ2-5; the D gene is possibly TRBD1 (7 bases). Trimming took 3 bases from V and 5 from J, leaving 22 bases between them. Germline CDR1 is SQVTM and CDR2 is ANQGSEA. CDR3 size: 16 residues. The CDR3 reads CSVEWGQSQGGETQYF. The CDR3 DNA reads as TGCAGCGTTGAGTGGGGACAGAGCCAGGGGGGCGAGACCCAGTACTTC.

This clonotype showed up just a few times. This chain connects TRBV19 to TRBJ2-1; TRBD2 matches at 10 bases. This CDR3 is 15 amino acids long. V dropped 3 bases and J dropped 2; count of bases not matched to a gene: 1. Germline CDR1 and CDR2: LNHDA and SQIVND (reference sequence). Here the CDR3 DNA reads TGTGCCAGTAGTATCGGACTAGCGGCCTACAATGAGCAGTTCTTC. It encodes CASSIGLAAYNEQFF.

The CDR3 nucleotides are TGCAGTGCTAGAGATGTTGCGGGAGCTCTCTCCTACGAGCAGTACTTC. Translating it yields CSARDVAGALSYEQYF. This chain uses TRBV20-1 with TRBJ2-7; 7 nucleotides agree with TRBD2. The CDR3 has 16 amino acids. V gave up 0 bases and J gave up 0 bases; unmatched junction bases: 8. The germline CDR1 and CDR2 sequences are DFQATT and SNEGSKA (reference sequence).

V gene TRBV28 combines with J gene TRBJ1-2; tentatively, D is TRBD1 (6 bases). V lost 6 bases, J lost 8 bases, and 16 bases lay in between. Germline V CDR1 and CDR2: MDHEN, SYDVKM. This CDR3 is built from 13 residues. The CDR3 here is CASRNDRSSGYTF. DNA of the CDR3: TGTGCCAGCAGAAACGACAGGTCGTCAGGCTACACCTTC.

The rearrangement links TRBV24-1 to TRBJ2-5; 7 bases are a match to TRBD1. V lost 3 bases and J lost 2; bases outside the gene matches: 5. Germline V gives CDR1 KGHDR, CDR2 SFDVKD. The CDR3 is 15 residues long. The CDR3 coding sequence is TGTGCCACCAGTGATAGGGGGACAGCACAAGAGACCCAGTACTTC. Translating it yields CATSDRGTAQETQYF.

CDR3 protein: CASRVRGTDYGYTF. DNA for the CDR3: TGTGCCAGTAGGGTTCGGGGCACTGACTATGGCTACACCTTC. The rearrangement uses TRBV19 and TRBJ1-2, with TRBD1 as a possible D gene (5 bases). V gave up 6 bases and J gave up 3 bases, with 14 bases separating them. The CDR3 is 14 residues long. The V gene's germline CDR1 is LNHDA and CDR2 SQIVND (reference sequence).

The rearrangement uses TRBV29-1 and TRBJ2-7; unclear D gene. The CDR3 has 14 residues. CDR1 SQVTM and CDR2 ANQGSEA come from the germline V gene. Trimming left V 6 bases short and J 0 bases short, with 15 bases between. CDR3 residues: CSVQWTASSYEQYF. The CDR3 bases are TGCAGCGTCCAATGGACCGCCAGCTCCTACGAGCAGTACTTC.

This clonotype was counted only a few times. This rearrangement joins TRBV20-1 to TRBJ2-1; D is ambiguous. The CDR3 is 15 amino acids. Trimming left V 0 bases short and J 0 bases short, with 9 bases between. Germline lookup yields CDR1 DFQATT and CDR2 SNEGSKA (reference sequence). CDR3 coding DNA: TGCAGTGCTAGAGATGATTCCAGCTCCTACAATGAGCAGTTCTTC. Residues: CSARDDSSSYNEQFF.

The CDR3 nucleotides are TGCAGCGTTGTCTTGCCGGGAGTGTCCAACTACGAGCAGTACTTC. It codes for CSVVLPGVSNYEQYF. This chain joins TRBV29-1 and TRBJ2-7; tentative D call: TRBD2 (6 bases). The CDR3 length is 15 residues. Germline V lookup: CDR1 SQVTM, CDR2 ANQGSEA. The V end lost 4 bases, the J end lost 3 bases, and 19 bases lay between the germline ends.

This chain's CDR3 is CSVQPPTSGYTDTQYF. The CDR3 DNA is TGCAGCGTTCAACCCCCTACTAGCGGATACACAGATACGCAGTATTTT. The J gene is TRBJ2-3, the V gene TRBV29-1, with 8 positions matching TRBD2. J lost 2 bases, V lost 5 bases, and 12 bases had no gene match. The CDR3 runs to 16 residues. Germline CDR1 reads SQVTM; CDR2 reads ANQGSEA.

The chain is built from TRBV29-1 and TRBJ2-1; 9 nucleotides match TRBD2. After removal of 6 bases from V and 1 base from J, the junction contained 16 bases not matched to a gene. Germline V gives CDR1 SQVTM, CDR2 ANQGSEA. This CDR3 is built from 18 residues. The CDR3 sequence: CSVNGPGSGGLSYNEQFF. The CDR3 nucleotides read TGCAGCGTCAATGGACCAGGTAGCGGGGGCCTGTCCTACAATGAGCAGTTCTTC.

This clonotype has only one observation. At one of its ends the junction is not consistent with the germline gene, which may arise from a read error. V usage is TRBV4-3 and J usage is TRBJ2-1; D gene ambiguous. Germline-derived CDR1 and CDR2 are LGHNA and YSLEER. The CDR3 loop spans 16 amino acids. The CDR3 reads CASSQEFSPSCNEQFF. CDR3 nucleotides: TGCGCCAGCAGCCAAGAGTTTTCGCCCTCCTGCAATGAGCAGTTCTTC.

The rearrangement joins TRBV19 to TRBJ2-7; tentatively, D is TRBD1 (6 bases). Germline V lookup: CDR1 LNHDA, CDR2 SQIVND (reference sequence). CDR3 size: 13 residues. The V end lost 3 bases, the J end lost 3 bases, and 9 bases lay between the germline ends. The CDR3 loop reads CASSMATGYEQYV. For the CDR3, the DNA is TGTGCCAGTAGTATGGCGACAGGCTACGAGCAGTACGTC.

This clonotype was counted between two and nine times. This rearrangement joins TRBV6-5 to TRBJ2-3; 9 bases match TRBD2. In germline, CDR1 is MNHEY, CDR2 SVGAGI. V shed 6 bases and J 6 bases; nucleotides not matched to a gene: 16. The CDR3 length is 17 residues. The CDR3 protein is CASSYLGGSGGSDTQYF. DNA for the CDR3: TGTGCCAGCAGCTACCTCGGTGGTAGCGGGGGATCCGATACGCAGTATTTT.

This clonotype was detected only a few times. The chain's CDR3 is CASGYWGVGGFPEAFF. The CDR3 coding sequence is TGTGCTAGTGGTTATTGGGGGGTTGGAGGATTCCCTGAAGCTTTCTTT. The chain couples TRBV12-5 to TRBJ1-1; tentative D call: TRBD1 (5 bases). V gave up 4 bases and J gave up 6 bases, with 21 bases separating them. From germline, CDR1 is LGHNT and CDR2 FRNRAP. The CDR3 sequence is 16 residues long.

This clonotype appeared a few times. The chain recombines TRBV5-5 with TRBJ2-7; D is undetermined. V shed 2 bases and J shed 4 bases, with 10 bases lying between them. CDR1 and CDR2 (germline): SGHKS, YYEKEE (reference sequence). The CDR3 consists of 13 residues. The CDR3 here is CASSFGSLYEQYF. Written as DNA, the CDR3 is TGTGCCAGCAGCTTTGGCTCCTTATACGAGCAGTACTTC.

CDR3 DNA: TGCAGCGTTGAGGGGGCCTACGAGCAGTACTTC. Residues: CSVEGAYEQYF. V and J are TRBV29-1 and TRBJ2-7; D possibly matches TRBD1 or TRBD2 (5 bases each). Germline lookup yields CDR1 SQVTM and CDR2 ANQGSEA. The CDR3 runs to 11 residues. V lost 3 bases and J lost 2, with 5 bases in between.

The genes are TRBV29-1 and TRBJ2-1; 8 bases line up with TRBD2. The germline V gene encodes CDR1 SQVTM and CDR2 ANQGSEA. The CDR3 spans 14 residues. J was trimmed by 4 bases and V by 1 base; bases with no gene match: 3. In nucleotides, the CDR3 is TGCAGCGTTGAAGTACTAGCGGAGTACAATGAGCAGTTCTTC. This sequence encodes CSVEVLAEYNEQFF.

The chain combines TRBV19 with TRBJ1-1; D gene ambiguous. The germline V gene encodes CDR1 LNHDA and CDR2 SQIVND (reference sequence). This CDR3 is built from 11 residues. The V and J ends lost 5 bases and 6 bases respectively, with 7 bases between them. DNA of the CDR3: TGTGCCAGTAGTGCCCCTTCTGAAGCTTTCTTT. Translated, it gives CASSAPSEAFF.

The chain recombines TRBV29-1 with TRBJ2-1; 12 bases line up with TRBD2. CDR1 SQVTM and CDR2 ANQGSEA come from the germline V gene. V gave up 4 bases and J gave up 7 bases; unmatched junction bases: 5. The CDR3 spans 14 residues. The CDR3 reads CSVGTSGAQNEQFF. In DNA form, the CDR3 reads TGCAGCGTTGGGACTAGCGGGGCTCAGAATGAGCAGTTCTTC.